This entry lists 13 T cell receptor beta chains sequenced from one sample in a study of T-cell reconstitution after alpha-beta-depleted transplantation in children. A TCRbeta library incorporating unique molecular identifiers was prepared. TCRdb reanalysed the PCR reads using MiXCR and keeps one entry per CDR3 protein. The sample carries about 540,000 distinct CDR3 sequences, around 18% recorded once. The sequenced sample was PBMCs from the stem cell graft donor, obtained from the stem cell graft. The receptors were sampled from a human donor who donated a stem cell graft to a child with acute lymphoblastic leukemia.

This chain joins TRBV7-4 and TRBJ1-1; a possible D gene is TRBD1 (6 bases). The CDR3 has 16 amino acids. The V end was cut by 3 bases, the J end by 5 bases, with 19 bases between. The V gene's germline CDR1 is SGHVT and CDR2 SQSDAQ. CDR3 coding DNA: TGTGCCAGCAGCTTGGCAGGGGTCCTGCCGTGGACTGAAGCTTTCTTT. This encodes CASSLAGVLPWTEAFF.

This clonotype turned up a few times. The chain's CDR3 is CASSWPWGRRHQPQHF. The CDR3 nucleotides read TGTGCCAGCAGCTGGCCTTGGGGTAGGAGGCATCAGCCCCAGCATTTT. This rearrangement joins TRBV7-3 to TRBJ1-5, with D uncertain. CDR3 length equals 16 residues. V was pared by 4 bases and J by 5 bases, with 18 bases between. Germline values: CDR1 SGHTA, CDR2 FQGTGA.

V usage is TRBV7-8 and J usage is TRBJ2-5, with 7 positions matching TRBD2. V lost 3 bases and J lost 5; bases outside the gene matches: 3. The CDR3 sequence is 13 residues long. Germline-derived CDR1 and CDR2 are SGHVS and FQNEAQ. As DNA, the CDR3 is TGTGCCAGCAGCTTGGGGGGGAGTGAGACCCAGTACTTC. Its translation: CASSLGGSETQYF.

CDR3 sequence: CASSLAMGADYGYTF. The CDR3 region has the DNA TGCGCCAGCAGCTTGGCCATGGGGGCCGACTATGGCTACACCTTC. V and J are TRBV5-1 and TRBJ1-2; D is possibly TRBD1 (6 bases). The CDR3 spans 15 residues. Looked up from germline, CDR1 is SGHRS and CDR2 is YFSETQ. V was trimmed by 0 bases and J by 3 bases, leaving 12 bases between them.

This clonotype has only a few counts. V gene TRBV27 combines with J gene TRBJ2-1, with D unclear. CDR1 is MNHEY, CDR2 SMNVEV, per germline (reference sequence). The CDR3 consists of 17 residues. The germline V and J ends were trimmed by 5 bases and 0 bases, with 17 bases remaining between them. This CDR3 is CASSLDWKLSSYNEQFF. CDR3 DNA: TGTGCCAGCAGTCTCGACTGGAAGCTGAGCTCCTACAATGAGCAGTTCTTC.

The CDR3 coding sequence is TGTGCCAGCAGCTCCCCTGGGACTAGGGGCTACAATGAGCAGTTCTTC. Encoded protein: CASSSPGTRGYNEQFF. The chain carries TRBV7-3 and TRBJ2-1, with 8 nucleotides matching TRBD2. CDR1 and CDR2 from the germline V gene are SGHTA and FQGTGA. The junction had 8 bases not matched to a gene; V was cut back by 4 bases and J by 3 bases. The CDR3 is made up of 16 amino acids.

A few counts support this clonotype. This sequence joins TRBV6-1 and TRBJ2-5; a possible D gene is TRBD1 (5 bases). Trimming took 5 bases from V and 0 from J, leaving 13 bases between them. Germline CDR1 MNHNS, CDR2 SASEGT. This CDR3 comprises 15 residues. CDR3 nucleotides: TGTGCCAGCAGTCCCCGGACAAGATACCAAGAGACCCAGTACTTC. Protein product: CASSPRTRYQETQYF.

The genes are TRBV19 and TRBJ2-1; 12 bases agree with TRBD2. From germline, CDR1 is LNHDA and CDR2 SQIVND (reference sequence). Trimming at V came to 7 bases and at J to 9 bases, leaving 13 bases not matched to a gene. This CDR3 has 16 residues. DNA of the CDR3: TGTGCCAGTACTCCCTTAAGGGCTAGCGGGAGGGTTGAGCAGTTCTTC. Translation gives CASTPLRASGRVEQFF.

This clonotype was seen only once. This chain connects TRBV5-1 to TRBJ1-2; D is unresolved. This CDR3 contains 13 residues. Trimming removed 2 bases at V and 4 bases at J, with 9 bases between. The germline gives CDR1 SGHRS, CDR2 YFSETQ. Here the CDR3 reads CASSFGPPYGYTF. The DNA for the CDR3 is TGCGCCAGCAGCTTTGGGCCCCCCTATGGCTACACCTTC. Using reference TRBV5-1 and TRBJ1-2 for the parts outside the CDR3, the full variable domain is KAGVTQTPRYLIKTRGQQVTLSCSPISGHRSVSWYQQTPGQGLQFLFEYFSETQRNKGNFPGRFSGRQFSNSRSEMNVSTLELGDSALYLCASSFGPPYGYTFGSGTRLTVV.

The chain combines TRBV27 with TRBJ2-5, with 9 bases aligning to TRBD1. The CDR3 totals 16 residues. CDR1 and CDR2 (germline): MNHEY, SMNVEV (reference sequence). V lost 2 bases, J lost 0 bases, and 4 bases stayed unmatched. CDR3 amino acids: CASSLGTGLNQETQYF. CDR3 bases: TGTGCCAGCAGTTTAGGGACAGGGCTGAACCAAGAGACCCAGTACTTC.

This clonotype was seen a handful of times. This rearrangement joins TRBV12-3 or TRBV12-4 to TRBJ1-5; no clear D gene. V lost 6 bases and J 5 bases, leaving 17 bases between the germline ends. The CDR3 consists of 15 residues. The CDR3 coding sequence is TGTGCCAGCAGCCTCCGACGGGGAGGGTATCAGCCCCAGCATTTT. It translates to CASSLRRGGYQPQHF.

The chain combines TRBV7-9 with TRBJ2-2, with 8 bases aligning to TRBD1. The V gene end was trimmed by 5 bases and the J gene end by 6 bases; junction bases not matched to a gene: 5. Germline V gene lookup returns CDR1 SEHNR and CDR2 FQNEAQ (reference sequence). CDR3 length equals 14 residues. Written as DNA, the CDR3 is TGTGCCAGCAGCCCACGCAGGGGGCCCGGGGAGCTGTTTTTT. Translation: CASSPRRGPGELFF. The variable domain in full, completed from reference TRBV7-9 and TRBJ2-2, reads DTGVSQNPRHKITKRGQNVTFRCDPISEHNRLYWYRQTLGQGPEFLTYFQNEAQLEKSRLLSDRFSAERPKGSFSTLEIQRTEQGDSAMYLCASSPRRGPGELFFGEGSRLTVL.

V usage is TRBV7-9 and J usage is TRBJ1-1, with TRBD1 matching 11 bases. The CDR3 has 13 amino acids. Trimming cost V 5 bases and J 7 bases; bases outside gene matches: 3. Germline assignment: CDR1 SEHNR and CDR2 FQNEAQ (reference sequence). The CDR3 sequence: CASSPGTGGEAFF. CDR3 coding DNA: TGTGCCAGCAGCCCCGGGACAGGGGGTGAAGCTTTCTTT.